These 27 T cell receptor beta chains originate from one sample sequenced in a study of T cells in Graves' hyperthyroidism and ophthalmopathy (dated by TCRdb to about 2019). Library construction relied on multiplex PCR. These reads were obtained on an Illumina HiSeq 2000. The TCR beta CDR3 regions were amplified from the RNA transcripts. The first round of RT-PCR for the TCR CDR3 was performed with the HTBI primer set and the Qiagen OneStep RT-PCR kit. In-frame beta chains were kept once TCRdb had trimmed the public reads at Q25 with fastp and called clones with MiXCR. Every CDR3 protein is listed once, alongside the most common genes and DNA of its rows. The sample table records around 600,000 distinct CDR3 sequences; around a sixth of these occur just once. Clones ranked in the top ten supply approximately 7% of the sample. The sample taken for sequencing was blood. These TCRs come from a woman in her 30s with Graves' hyperthyroidism.

This chain joins TRBV7-2 and TRBJ1-1; D gene unclear. The germline gives CDR1 SGHTA, CDR2 FQGNSA. V was cut by 2 bases and J by 2 bases, with 12 bases left in between. The CDR3 sequence is 15 residues long. Here the CDR3 reads CASSLRVWVNTEAFF. CDR3 bases: TGTGCCAGCAGCTTACGAGTCTGGGTAAACACTGAAGCTTTCTTT.

On this clonotype itself: A much larger clonotype is one base distant, so this may be a read error. The chain employs TRBV27 and TRBJ2-1; 8 bases are shared with TRBD1. Germline V gene data show CDR1 as MNHEY and CDR2 as SMNVEV (reference sequence). The CDR3 has 20 amino acids. The CDR3 coding sequence is TGTGCCAGCAGTTTCTCGGGGACAGGACTACCGGACGACTCCTACAGTGAGCAGTTCTTC. It encodes CASSFSGTGLPDDSYSEQFF.

This clonotype was seen once. The rearrangement links TRBV5-1 to TRBJ1-2; the D is unclear. Germline V gives CDR1 SGHRS, CDR2 YFSETQ. The V gene lost 0 bases and the J gene lost 5 bases, with 14 bases spanning the gap. The CDR3 has 15 amino acids. The chain's CDR3 is CASSLGVQRVYGYTF. The CDR3 nucleotides are TGCGCCAGCAGCTTGGGAGTACAGAGGGTTTATGGCTACACCTTC.

Many counts were recorded for this clonotype. The chain couples TRBV6-1 to TRBJ2-6, with D possibly TRBD1 on 6 matching bases. Germline loops: CDR1 MNHNS, CDR2 SASEGT. The CDR3 spans 15 residues. Trimming removed 6 bases from V and 5 bases from J, with 14 bases in between. CDR3 residues: CASSPGVARANVLTF. CDR3 DNA sequence: TGTGCCAGCAGCCCAGGGGTTGCTAGGGCCAACGTCCTGACTTTC.

This clonotype was seen a handful of times. CDR3 sequence reads: CAWSVEENGYTF. CDR3 coding DNA: TGTGCCTGGAGTGTAGAGGAGAATGGCTACACCTTC. V gene TRBV30 combines with J gene TRBJ1-2; no definite D call. In germline, CDR1 is GTSNPN, CDR2 SVGIG (reference sequence). The V and J ends lost 0 bases and 6 bases respectively, with 8 bases between them. There are 12 residues in the CDR3.

This clonotype was counted only a few times. A much larger clone is a single base away; this may be a read error. The chain couples TRBV28 to TRBJ2-7, with D possibly matching TRBD1 (6 bases). Germline CDR1 MDHEN, CDR2 SYDVKM. The CDR3 sequence is 12 residues long. The CDR3 loop is CASSWRQDEQCF. CDR3 DNA sequence: TGTGCCAGCAGTTGGAGACAGGACGAGCAGTGCTTC.

The chain has TRBV11-3 and TRBJ2-1, with D possibly TRBD2 on 6 matching bases. Germline V gives CDR1 SGHNT, CDR2 YENEEA. Trimming removed 1 base from V and 5 bases from J, with 12 bases in between. The CDR3 runs 15 residues. The CDR3: CASSLAGDSNNEQFF. CDR3 bases: TGTGCCAGCAGCTTAGCGGGGGACTCGAACAATGAGCAGTTCTTC.

Concerning this clonotype: This may be a read error: a much more frequent sequence differs by one nucleotide. This chain joins TRBV5-1 and TRBJ2-7, with TRBD2 identical over 7 bases. Trimming removed 0 bases from V and 2 bases from J; junction bases left unmatched: 20. Germline values: CDR1 SGHRS, CDR2 YFSETQ. CDR3 length equals 20 residues. CDR3 DNA sequence: TGCGCCAGCAGCTTGGGGGCTAGCGGTCTCCCCTTGCTTATTGCCTACGAGCAGTACTTC. Translated, it gives CASSLGASGLPLLIAYEQYF. Full variable domain (outside the CDR3, taken from reference TRBV5-1 and TRBJ2-7): KAGVTQTPRYLIKTRGQQVTLSCSPISGHRSVSWYQQTPGQGLQFLFEYFSETQRNKGNFPGRFSGRQFSNSRSEMNVSTLELGDSALYLCASSLGASGLPLLIAYEQYFGPGTRLTVT.

This rearrangement joins TRBV6-2 or TRBV6-3 to TRBJ2-2; 13 bases align to TRBD2. Germline V CDR1 and CDR2: MNHEY, SVGEGT. The CDR3 has 17 residues. V trimming: 0 bases; J trimming: 6 bases; junction bases outside the gene matches: 4. The CDR3 DNA follows: TGTGCCAGCAGTTACTCCGCACTAGCGGGAGGGTCCGGGGAGCTGTTTTTT. It yields the protein CASSYSALAGGSGELFF.

The chain is built from TRBV27 and TRBJ2-5; TRBD2 matches at 13 bases. The CDR3 length is 15 residues. The germline V gene has CDR1 MNHEY and CDR2 SMNVEV (reference sequence). With V trimmed by 10 bases and J by 5 bases, 10 bases remained unmatched. CDR3 sequence: CATQGLAGAGETQYF. The CDR3 region has the DNA TGTGCCACCCAAGGACTAGCGGGAGCCGGGGAGACCCAGTACTTC.

This clonotype was observed many times. The chain links TRBV11-2 to TRBJ1-1, with a possible D match to TRBD1 (5 bases). The V end lost 5 bases, the J end lost 3 bases, and 16 bases lay between the germline ends. This CDR3 is built from 15 residues. Germline V gene lookup returns CDR1 SGHAT and CDR2 FQNNGV. The CDR3 region is CASSHAGGGDTEAFF. The CDR3, as DNA: TGTGCCAGCAGCCACGCGGGGGGAGGGGACACTGAAGCTTTCTTT.

Here the CDR3 DNA reads TGTGCCAGCAGCGCGAGCCCGGCGCGGGAGGGCGGTGAGCAGTTCTTC. This encodes CASSASPAREGGEQFF. The V and J genes are TRBV9 and TRBJ2-1, with 9 bases that match TRBD2. This CDR3 spans 16 amino acids. CDR1 and CDR2 (germline): SGDLS, YYNGEE. V was clipped by 3 bases and J by 9 bases; unmatched bases: 13.

This clonotype has a handful of counts. The rearrangement uses TRBV7-6 and TRBJ1-1; TRBD1 is a possible D gene (6 bases). Between the trimmed V and J ends, which lost 2 bases and 2 bases, there was a span of 15 bases. CDR3 size: 16 residues. The germline V gene has CDR1 SGHVS and CDR2 FNYEAQ. The CDR3 reads CASSLLYRDINTEAFF. For the CDR3, the DNA is TGTGCCAGCAGCTTACTTTACCGGGACATAAACACTGAAGCTTTCTTT.

This clonotype occurred once. The chain combines TRBV19 with TRBJ1-1, with D uncertain. The germline V gene encodes CDR1 LNHDA and CDR2 SQIVND (reference sequence). V was clipped by 7 bases and J by 6 bases, with 15 bases between them. There are 13 residues in the CDR3. The CDR3 loop reads CASTLRSSAEAFF. In DNA, the CDR3 is TGTGCCAGTACCCTTCGCTCTTCAGCTGAAGCTTTCTTT. Full variable domain (missing parts from reference TRBV19 and TRBJ1-1): DGGITQSPKYLFRKEGQNVTLSCEQNLNHDAMYWYRQDPGQGLRLIYYSQIVNDFQKGDIAEGYSVSREKKESFPLTVTSAQKNPTAFYLCASTLRSSAEAFFGQGTRLTVV.

This clonotype was observed a single time. A much larger clonotype is one base distant, so this may be a read error. The V gene is TRBV5-1, the J gene TRBJ2-3, with TRBD1 matching over 11 bases. Germline values: CDR1 SGHRS, CDR2 YFSETQ. This CDR3 is built from 15 residues. CDR3 DNA sequence: TGCGCCAACAGCTCGGACAGGGGGCGCACAGATACGCAGTATTTT. Translation gives CANSSDRGRTDTQYF. The variable domain in full, completed from reference TRBV5-1 and TRBJ2-3, reads KAGVTQTPRYLIKTRGQQVTLSCSPISGHRSVSWYQQTPGQGLQFLFEYFSETQRNKGNFPGRFSGRQFSNSRSEMNVSTLELGDSALYLCANSSDRGRTDTQYFGPGTRLTVL.

This clonotype appeared a few times. This could be a read error, since a much larger clone is one nucleotide away. The genes are TRBV2 and TRBJ2-5; unclear D gene. This CDR3 has 13 amino acids. CDR1 and CDR2 (germline): SNHLY, FYNNEI. The V end was cut by 8 bases, the J end by 3 bases, with 13 bases between. CDR3: CASGRAAEETQYF. CDR3 nucleotides: TGTGCCAGCGGTCGGGCGGCCGAAGAGACCCAGTACTTC.

In the case of this clonotype: Given a much more abundant clone one base away, this may be a read error. The chain employs TRBV2 and TRBJ1-4, with 7 bases lining up with TRBD1. CDR1 is SNHLY, CDR2 FYNNEI, per germline. The CDR3 runs 14 residues. V shed 7 bases, J shed 2 bases, and the junction held 4 bases outside the gene matches. This chain's CDR3 is CASNSGQTNEKLFF. The CDR3 coding sequence is TGTGCCAGCAACTCGGGACAGACTAATGAAAAACTGTTTTTT.

This clonotype was seen repeatedly, ten times or more. The chain combines TRBV20-1 with TRBJ2-3, with 8 nucleotides matching TRBD2. The CDR3 is 14 residues long. Trimming at V came to 8 bases and at J to 8 bases, leaving 15 bases not matched to a gene. Germline loops: CDR1 DFQATT, CDR2 SNEGSKA (reference sequence). The CDR3, as DNA: TGCAGTTCACGGGACCGCGGGAGCGGGGGTACGCAGTATTTT. Translating gives CSSRDRGSGGTQYF.

This clonotype was counted many times. The V call is TRBV7-2, the J call TRBJ2-1; the match to TRBD2 covers 9 bases. Looked up from germline, CDR1 is SGHTA and CDR2 is FQGNSA. V lost 2 bases, J lost 1 base, and 6 bases stayed unmatched. The CDR3 spans 17 residues. The DNA for the CDR3 is TGTGCCAGCAGCTTAAGAACTAGCGGGCCGTCCTACAATGAGCAGTTCTTC. Amino acids: CASSLRTSGPSYNEQFF.

The chain carries TRBV18 and TRBJ2-1; 7 bases are shared with TRBD2. Germline V gene lookup returns CDR1 KGHSH and CDR2 LQKENI. This CDR3 has 15 residues. J was trimmed by 1 base and V by 4 bases; bases with no gene match: 4. The chain's CDR3 is CASSQGLISYNEQFF. The CDR3 DNA follows: TGTGCCAGCTCACAGGGACTAATTTCCTACAATGAGCAGTTCTTC.

Many counts were recorded for this clonotype. The chain carries TRBV6-1 and TRBJ2-2; weak D call: TRBD2 (5 bases). V was clipped by 7 bases and J by 2 bases, with 20 bases between them. The V gene's germline CDR1 is MNHNS and CDR2 SASEGT. The CDR3 is 17 amino acids. Written as DNA, the CDR3 is TGTGCCAGCACTCGTAGCGTCGGAGCGGTTAACACCGGGGAGCTGTTTTTT. This translates into CASTRSVGAVNTGELFF.

Ten or more counts support this clonotype. The V and J genes are TRBV6-1 and TRBJ1-2; D might be TRBD1 (6 bases). Trimming stripped 5 bases from V and 4 bases from J, with 29 bases between. The CDR3 runs 19 residues. The V gene's germline CDR1 is MNHNS and CDR2 SASEGT. Written as DNA, the CDR3 is TGTGCCAGCAGTTCTCCTTCCCCTACAGGGATAGCTTCGCGCTATGGCTACACCTTC. It is translated as CASSSPSPTGIASRYGYTF.

Of note for this clonotype: It may be a read error: a sequence one base away is much more abundant. This chain links TRBV12-3 or TRBV12-4 with TRBJ1-4; TRBD1 matches 7 bases. This CDR3 region has 14 residues. V was clipped by 4 bases and J by 5 bases; unmatched bases: 4. The CDR3, as DNA: TGTGCCAGCAGTTGGATAGGGGGCAATGAAAAACTGTTTTTT. It codes for CASSWIGGNEKLFF.

This clonotype was counted at least ten times. The CDR3 DNA sequence: TGTGCCTGGAGTGTGCTGGGAGCCTCTCAGGAATCACCCCTCCACTTT. It codes for CAWSVLGASQESPLHF. The V call is TRBV30, the J call TRBJ1-6; D unclear. The CDR3 totals 16 residues. Trimming left V 0 bases short and J 10 bases short, with 19 bases between. CDR1 and CDR2 (germline): GTSNPN, SVGIG (reference sequence). The variable domain in full, with the rest retrieved from reference TRBV30 and TRBJ1-6, is SQTIHQWPATLVQPVGSPLSLECTVEGTSNPNLYWYRQAAGRGLQLLFYSVGIGQISSEVPQNLSASRPQDRQFILSSKKLLLSDSGFYLCAWSVLGASQESPLHFGNGTRLTVT.

Points on this clonotype: Because the CDR3's place on the DNA is in doubt, the DNA is left out and the CDR3 is given as listed by TCRdb. The chain employs TRBV12-3 or TRBV12-4 and TRBJ1-1. The CDR3 region is 20 residues in length, termini included. The CDR3 spells CASTLGPYEQYFGPGTEAFF.

About this clonotype itself: Possible read error: a much larger clone is one base away. The chain employs TRBV20-1 and TRBJ1-3; D is uncertain. The CDR3 has 13 amino acids. V gave up 5 bases and J gave up 6 bases, with 14 bases separating them. Germline CDR1 is DFQATT and CDR2 is SNEGSKA (reference sequence). The CDR3 region is CSAESHTENTIYF. DNA for the CDR3: TGCAGTGCTGAAAGCCACACGGAAAACACCATATATTTT.

The V gene is TRBV30, the J gene TRBJ2-1, with D hard to call. The CDR3 length is 15 residues. Looked up from germline, CDR1 is GTSNPN and CDR2 is SVGIG (reference sequence). The germline V and J ends were trimmed by 8 bases and 2 bases, with 19 bases remaining between them. The CDR3 reads CASSIIGDPYNEQFF. CDR3 nucleotide sequence: TGTGCCAGTAGTATAATTGGAGACCCCTACAATGAGCAGTTCTTC.